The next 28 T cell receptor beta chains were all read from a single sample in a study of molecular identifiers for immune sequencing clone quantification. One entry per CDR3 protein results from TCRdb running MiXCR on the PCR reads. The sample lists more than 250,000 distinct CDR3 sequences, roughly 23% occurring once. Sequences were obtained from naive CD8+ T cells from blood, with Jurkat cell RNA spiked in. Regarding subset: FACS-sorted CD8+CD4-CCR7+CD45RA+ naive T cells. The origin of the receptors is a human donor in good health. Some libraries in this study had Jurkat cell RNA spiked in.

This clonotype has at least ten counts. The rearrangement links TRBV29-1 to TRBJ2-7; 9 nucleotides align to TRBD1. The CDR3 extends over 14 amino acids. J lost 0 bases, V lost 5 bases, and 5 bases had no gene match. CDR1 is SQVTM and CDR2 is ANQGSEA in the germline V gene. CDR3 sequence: CSVLGQGSSYEQYF. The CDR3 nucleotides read TGCAGCGTTCTCGGACAGGGGAGCTCCTACGAGCAGTACTTC.

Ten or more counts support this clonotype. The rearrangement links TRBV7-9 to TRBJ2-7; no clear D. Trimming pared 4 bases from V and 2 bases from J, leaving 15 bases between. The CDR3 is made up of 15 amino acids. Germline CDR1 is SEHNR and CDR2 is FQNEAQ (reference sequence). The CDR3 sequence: CASSSPAVMAYEQYF. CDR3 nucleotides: TGTGCCAGCAGCTCGCCGGCGGTAATGGCCTACGAGCAGTACTTC.

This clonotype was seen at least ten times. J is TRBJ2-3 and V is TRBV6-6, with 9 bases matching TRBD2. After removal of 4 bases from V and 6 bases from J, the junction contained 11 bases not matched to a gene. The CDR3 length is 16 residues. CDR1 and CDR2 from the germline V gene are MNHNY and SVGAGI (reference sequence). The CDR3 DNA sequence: TGTGCCAGCAGTTTTTTAGCGGGAGTGGGGCATGATACGCAGTATTTT. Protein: CASSFLAGVGHDTQYF.

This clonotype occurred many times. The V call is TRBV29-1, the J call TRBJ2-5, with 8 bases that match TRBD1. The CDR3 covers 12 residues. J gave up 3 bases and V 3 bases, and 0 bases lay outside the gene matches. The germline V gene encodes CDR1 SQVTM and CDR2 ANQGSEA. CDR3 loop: CSVETGEETQYF. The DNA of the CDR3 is TGCAGCGTTGAGACAGGGGAAGAGACCCAGTACTTC.

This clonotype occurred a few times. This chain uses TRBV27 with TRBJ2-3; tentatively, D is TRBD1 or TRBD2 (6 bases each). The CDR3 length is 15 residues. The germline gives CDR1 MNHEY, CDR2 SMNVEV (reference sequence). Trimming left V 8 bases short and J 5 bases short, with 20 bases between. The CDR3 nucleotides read TGTGCCAGCCGCCTTACGTACAGGGAGGAAGATACGCAGTATTTT. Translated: CASRLTYREEDTQYF.

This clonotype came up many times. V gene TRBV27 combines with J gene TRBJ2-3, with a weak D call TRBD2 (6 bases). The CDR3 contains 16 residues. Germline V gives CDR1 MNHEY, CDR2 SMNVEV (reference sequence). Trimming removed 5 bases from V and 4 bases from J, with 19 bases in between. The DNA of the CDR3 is TGTGCCAGCAGTGCCAGGAGGGCTATTGGAGCAGATACGCAGTATTTT. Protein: CASSARRAIGADTQYF.

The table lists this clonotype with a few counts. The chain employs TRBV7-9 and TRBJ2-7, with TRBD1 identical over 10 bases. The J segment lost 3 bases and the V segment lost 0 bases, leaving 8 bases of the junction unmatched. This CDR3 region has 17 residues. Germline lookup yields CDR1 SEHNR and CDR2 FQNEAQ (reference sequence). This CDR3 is CASSLAPGTGALYEQYF. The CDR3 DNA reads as TGTGCCAGCAGCTTAGCACCGGGGACAGGGGCACTCTACGAGCAGTACTTC.

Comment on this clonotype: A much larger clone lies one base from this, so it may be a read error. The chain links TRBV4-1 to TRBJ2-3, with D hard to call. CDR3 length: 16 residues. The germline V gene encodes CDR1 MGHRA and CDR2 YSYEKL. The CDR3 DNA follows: TGCGCCAGCGGCCAAGTTGGGGTTAGAGGCACAGATACGCAGTATTTT. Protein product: CASGQVGVRGTDTQYF.

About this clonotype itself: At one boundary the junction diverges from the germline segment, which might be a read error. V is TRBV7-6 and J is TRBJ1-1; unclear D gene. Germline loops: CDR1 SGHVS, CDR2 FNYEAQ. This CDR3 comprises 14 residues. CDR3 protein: CAGSSTPTSTEAFF. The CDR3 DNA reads TGTGCCGGCAGCTCTACCCCCACGAGCACTGAAGCTTTCTTT.

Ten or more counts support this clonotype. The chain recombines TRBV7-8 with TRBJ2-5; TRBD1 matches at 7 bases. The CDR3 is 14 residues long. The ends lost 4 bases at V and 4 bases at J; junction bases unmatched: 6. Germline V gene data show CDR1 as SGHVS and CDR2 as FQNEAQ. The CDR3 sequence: CASSSTNRGETQYF. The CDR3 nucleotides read TGTGCCAGCAGCTCGACGAACAGGGGAGAGACCCAGTACTTC.

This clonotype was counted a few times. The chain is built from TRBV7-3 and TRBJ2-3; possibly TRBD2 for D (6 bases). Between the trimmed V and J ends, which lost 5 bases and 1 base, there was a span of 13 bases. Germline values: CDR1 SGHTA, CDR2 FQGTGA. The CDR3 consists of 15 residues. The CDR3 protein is CASSAGLAGTDTQYF. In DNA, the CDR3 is TGTGCCAGCAGCGCGGGGTTAGCGGGCACAGATACGCAGTATTTT.

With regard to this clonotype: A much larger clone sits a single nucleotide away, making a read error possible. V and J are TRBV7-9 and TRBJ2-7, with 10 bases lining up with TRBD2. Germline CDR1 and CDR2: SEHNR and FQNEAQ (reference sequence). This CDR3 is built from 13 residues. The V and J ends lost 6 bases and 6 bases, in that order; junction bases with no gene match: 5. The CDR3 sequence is CASRGLADCEQYF. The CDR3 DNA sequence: TGTGCCAGCAGAGGACTAGCGGATTGCGAGCAGTACTTC. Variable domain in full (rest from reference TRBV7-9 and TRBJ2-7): DTGVSQNPRHKITKRGQNVTFRCDPISEHNRLYWYRQTLGQGPEFLTYFQNEAQLEKSRLLSDRFSAERPKGSFSTLEIQRTEQGDSAMYLCASRGLADCEQYFGPGTRLTVT.

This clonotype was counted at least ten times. In DNA form, the CDR3 reads TGTGCCAGCGCCGCTGGACACAACTACGAGCAGTACTTC. Amino acid sequence: CASAAGHNYEQYF. This rearrangement joins TRBV7-6 to TRBJ2-7; a weak D match, TRBD1 (5 bases). Trimming removed 8 bases at V and 3 bases at J, with 14 bases between. Germline V lookup: CDR1 SGHVS, CDR2 FNYEAQ. There are 13 residues in the CDR3.

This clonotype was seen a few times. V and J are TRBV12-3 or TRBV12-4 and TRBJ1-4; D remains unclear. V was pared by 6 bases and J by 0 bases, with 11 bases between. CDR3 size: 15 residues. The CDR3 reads CASRQSSSTNEKLFF. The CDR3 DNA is TGTGCCAGCAGACAGTCATCTTCAACTAATGAAAAACTGTTTTTT.

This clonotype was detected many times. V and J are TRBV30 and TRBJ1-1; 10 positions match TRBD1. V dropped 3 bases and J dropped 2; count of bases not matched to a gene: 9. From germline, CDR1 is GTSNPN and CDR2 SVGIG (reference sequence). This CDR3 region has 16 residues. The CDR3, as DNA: TGTGCCTGGAGGGCCGGGACAGGGGTTTTCAACACTGAAGCTTTCTTT. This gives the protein CAWRAGTGVFNTEAFF.

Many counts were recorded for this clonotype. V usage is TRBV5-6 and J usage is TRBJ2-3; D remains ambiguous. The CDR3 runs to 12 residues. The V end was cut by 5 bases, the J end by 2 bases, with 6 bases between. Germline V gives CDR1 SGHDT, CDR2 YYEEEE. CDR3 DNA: TGTGCCAGCAGGGTTTCCACAGATACGCAGTATTTT. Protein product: CASRVSTDTQYF.

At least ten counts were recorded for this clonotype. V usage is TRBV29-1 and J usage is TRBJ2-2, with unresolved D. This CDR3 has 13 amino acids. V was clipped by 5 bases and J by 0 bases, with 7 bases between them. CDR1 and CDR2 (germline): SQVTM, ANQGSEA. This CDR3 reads CSVSFSNTGELFF. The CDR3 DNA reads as TGCAGCGTTTCTTTCTCGAACACCGGGGAGCTGTTTTTT.

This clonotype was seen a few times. CDR3 in amino acids: CASSFVGGPYNEQFF. DNA for the CDR3: TGTGCCAGCAGTTTTGTGGGCGGGCCCTACAATGAGCAGTTCTTC. The rearrangement joins TRBV27 to TRBJ2-1, with D tentatively TRBD2 (5 bases). V lost 3 bases, J lost 2 bases, and 11 bases lay in between. CDR1 is MNHEY, CDR2 SMNVEV, per germline (reference sequence). The CDR3 length is 15 residues.

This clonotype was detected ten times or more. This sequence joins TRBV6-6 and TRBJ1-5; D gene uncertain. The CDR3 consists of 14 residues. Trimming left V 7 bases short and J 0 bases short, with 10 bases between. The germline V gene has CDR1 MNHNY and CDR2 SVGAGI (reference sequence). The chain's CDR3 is CASNLFNSNQPQHF. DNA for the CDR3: TGTGCCAGCAACCTCTTCAATAGCAATCAGCCCCAGCATTTT.

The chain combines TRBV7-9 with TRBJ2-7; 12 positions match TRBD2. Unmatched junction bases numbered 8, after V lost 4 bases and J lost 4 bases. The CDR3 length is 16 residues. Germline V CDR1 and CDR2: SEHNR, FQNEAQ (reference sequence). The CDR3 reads CASSSPLAGGPYEQYF. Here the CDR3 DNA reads TGTGCCAGCAGCTCCCCTCTAGCGGGAGGGCCGTACGAGCAGTACTTC.

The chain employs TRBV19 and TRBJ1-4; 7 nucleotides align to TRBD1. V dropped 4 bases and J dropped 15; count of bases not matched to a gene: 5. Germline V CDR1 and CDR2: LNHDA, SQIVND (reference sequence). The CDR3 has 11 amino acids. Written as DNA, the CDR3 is TGTGCCAGTAGTAGAGGGGACAGAATGTTTTTT. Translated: CASSRGDRMFF.

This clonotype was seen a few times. The CDR3 region is CASSPGGIAGELFF. CDR3 nucleotides: TGTGCCAGCAGCCCAGGGGGGATCGCCGGGGAGCTGTTTTTT. V and J are TRBV9 and TRBJ2-2, with D possibly being TRBD1 (7 bases). There are 14 residues in the CDR3. The ends were cut back, 4 bases at V and 6 bases at J, with 13 bases in the middle. In germline, CDR1 is SGDLS, CDR2 YYNGEE.

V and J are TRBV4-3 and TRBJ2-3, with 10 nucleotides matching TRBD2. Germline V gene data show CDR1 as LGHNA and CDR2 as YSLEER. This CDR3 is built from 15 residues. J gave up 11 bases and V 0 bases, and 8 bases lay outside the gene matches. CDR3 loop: CASSQDRAGGLGQYF. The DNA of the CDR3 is TGCGCCAGCAGCCAAGATAGAGCGGGGGGGCTCGGGCAGTATTTT.

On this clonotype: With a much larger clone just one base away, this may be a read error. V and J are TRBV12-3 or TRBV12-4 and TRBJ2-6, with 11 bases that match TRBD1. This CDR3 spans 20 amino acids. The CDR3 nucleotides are TGTGCCAGCAGCCACTTACTGACCGAGGACAGGGGGCTTGGGGCCAACGTCCTGGCTTTC. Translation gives CASSHLLTEDRGLGANVLAF.

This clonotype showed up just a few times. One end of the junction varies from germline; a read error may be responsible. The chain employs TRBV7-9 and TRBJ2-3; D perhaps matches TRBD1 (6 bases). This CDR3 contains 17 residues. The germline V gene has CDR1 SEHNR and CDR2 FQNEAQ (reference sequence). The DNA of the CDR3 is TGTGCCAGCAGCTTAGCAGGTGTGGGGGCGAGCACAGGTACGCAGTATTTT. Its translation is CASSLAGVGASTGTQYF.

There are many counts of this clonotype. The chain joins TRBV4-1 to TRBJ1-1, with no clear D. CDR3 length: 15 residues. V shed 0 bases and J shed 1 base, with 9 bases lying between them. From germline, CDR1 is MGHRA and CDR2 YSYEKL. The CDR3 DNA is TGCGCCAGCAGCCAAGATGCGGGCCCGAACACTGAAGCTTTCTTT. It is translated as CASSQDAGPNTEAFF.

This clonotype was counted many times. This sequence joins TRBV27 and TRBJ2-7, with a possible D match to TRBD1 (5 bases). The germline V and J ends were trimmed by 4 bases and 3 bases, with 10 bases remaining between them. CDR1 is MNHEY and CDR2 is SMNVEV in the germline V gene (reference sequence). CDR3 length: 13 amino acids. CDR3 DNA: TGTGCCAGCAGTTGGGGCAATTACTACGAGCAGTACTTC. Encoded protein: CASSWGNYYEQYF.

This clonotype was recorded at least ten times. CDR3 nucleotide sequence: TGTGCCAGCACCGGGGGGGGCACTGAAGCTTTCTTT. Translating it yields CASTGGGTEAFF. The chain uses TRBV12-3 or TRBV12-4 and TRBJ1-1; TRBD1 might be the D (5 bases). The V gene lost 7 bases and the J gene lost 4 bases, with 10 bases spanning the gap. CDR3 size: 12 residues.